This TCR beta chain was documented in a study of molecular identifiers for immune sequencing clone quantification. Study-level points and caveats: Shared barcodes on identical TCR molecules could underestimate the sizes of highly expanded clones.

Germline-derived CDR1 and CDR2 are SGHVS and FQNEAQ. CDR3 length: 18 amino acids. Deletions cut 1 base from V and 8 bases from J, with 24 bases between. This clonotype has ten or more counts. Its specificity is unknown. TCRdb re-called the PCR reads through MiXCR, storing one row per CDR3 protein. The data show 600,000 to 650,000 distinct CDR3 sequences, about 20% seen once. Sequencing libraries of naive CD8 cells derived from approximately 22,000 to 940,000 sorted cells with 10%, 30% or 50% RNA. This receptor was identified in a human donor in good health. Some libraries in this study had Jurkat cell RNA spiked in. This sequence joins TRBV7-8 and TRBJ2-1; D ambiguous. Source material: naive CD8+ T cells from blood, with Jurkat cell RNA spiked in. Specified subset: FACS-sorted CD8+CD4-CCR7+CD45RA+ naive T cells. CDR3 DNA: TGTGCCAGCAGCTTAGGCCCGACCCTGCGGCCTTCGCAAGATGAGCAGTTCTTC. This encodes CASSLGPTLRPSQDEQFF.